The clone carrying this T cell receptor (beta chain) came up a few times. Its antigen is unidentified. The length of the CDR3 is 17 residues. From germline, CDR1 is MDHEN and CDR2 SYDVKM. The ends lost 1 base at V and 2 bases at J; junction bases unmatched: 8. The record originates from a study of T cells in Graves' hyperthyroidism and ophthalmopathy. The study, taken as a whole, reports: Blood held most thyroid clonotypes expanded above 0.001 frequency. It was a median approximately 7.1 months before onset that the model predicted ophthalmopathy.

Uncontrolled infection, other autoimmune disease, pregnancy or lactation disqualified patients from enrolment. Orbital computed tomography and thyroid ultrasound, together with serum TRAb and thyroxine and clinical symptoms, were used for diagnoses. RNA transcripts served as the template for amplifying TCR beta CDR3 regions. HTBI primers were the set used in a first-round RT-PCR of the TCR CDR3. TCRdb re-derived calls from the multiplex PCR reads in MiXCR, one entry per CDR3 protein. The sample holds about 640,000 distinct CDR3 sequences, about a fifth seen once. The specimen sequenced was blood. This TCR came from a young man with Graves' ophthalmopathy. The gene calls are TRBV28 and TRBJ2-5, with 9 bases lining up with TRBD2. DNA for the CDR3: TGTGCCAGCAGTTTATTGTCAGCGGGAGGCCCTCAAGAGACCCAGTACTTC. This encodes CASSLLSAGGPQETQYF.